These T cell receptor beta chains were read from a single sample in a study of shared T cell receptors in the human thymus. Clones were read by immunoSEQ multiplex PCR, and TCRdb kept only the in-frame ones, dropping some. The sample lists hundreds of thousands of clones; around 89% were seen once. The sample was also reused in another study, on human thymus T cells.

The sample taken for sequencing was thymocytes. The receptors derive from a boy less than two years old with a congenital heart defect. Each CDR3 is given with its conserved first and last residue. The D gene is left open where the match is weak. Clone sizes are given selectively: once, few, many, or a class where the clone is expanded.

abundance: .
j_gene: TRBJ2-5
d_gene: .
v_gene: TRBV29-1
CDR3nt: TGCAGCGTTGGCCCCAACTCCCCTAGTGAGACCCAGTACTTC
CDR3aa: CSVGPNSPSETQYF

abundance: once
j_gene: TRBJ2-3
d_gene: TRBD2
v_gene: TRBV13
CDR3nt: TGTGCCAGCAGCTTATCGCTAGCGGGGACTAGCACAGATACGCAGTATTTT
CDR3aa: CASSLSLAGTSTDTQYF

abundance: few
j_gene: TRBJ1-1
d_gene: TRBD1
v_gene: TRBV5-1
CDR3nt: TGCGCCAGCAGCCCCGGACAGGGGGGAGGCACTGAAGCTTTCTTT
CDR3aa: CASSPGQGGGTEAFF

abundance: .
j_gene: TRBJ2-7
d_gene: .
v_gene: TRBV7-2
CDR3nt: TGTGCCAGCAGCTCCCGACAGTCCTACGAGCAGTACTTC
CDR3aa: CASSSRQSYEQYF

abundance: once
j_gene: TRBJ2-3
d_gene: .
v_gene: TRBV2
CDR3nt: TGTGCCAGCAGTGAAGCCAGGTTTCCATCCGTGGGGCATACGCAGTATTTT
CDR3aa: CASSEARFPSVGHTQYF

abundance: .
j_gene: TRBJ1-1
d_gene: .
v_gene: TRBV12-5
CDR3nt: TGTGCTAGTGGTTTCACTCCCACAGGGAAGGGAATGAACACTGAAGCTTTCTTT
CDR3aa: CASGFTPTGKGMNTEAFF

abundance: .
j_gene: TRBJ2-1
d_gene: .
v_gene: TRBV5-1
CDR3nt: TGCGCCAGCATTGGGGGGAACCACAATGAGCAGTTCTTC
CDR3aa: CASIGGNHNEQFF

abundance: .
j_gene: TRBJ1-5
d_gene: .
v_gene: TRBV18
CDR3nt: TGTGCCAGCTCACCATCAATAAGGGGTGGGCGCAATCAGCCCCAGCATTTT
CDR3aa: CASSPSIRGGRNQPQHF

abundance: .
j_gene: TRBJ2-7
d_gene: .
v_gene: TRBV5-1
CDR3nt: TGCGCCAGCAGCTTAGGGGCGGCCTACGAGCAGTACTTC
CDR3aa: CASSLGAAYEQYF

abundance: .
j_gene: TRBJ2-7
d_gene: TRBD2
v_gene: TRBV7-9
CDR3nt: TGTGCCAGCAGCCCCCGAGACAGCGGGAGTTCCGAGCAGTACTTC
CDR3aa: CASSPRDSGSSEQYF

abundance: .
j_gene: TRBJ2-1
d_gene: .
v_gene: TRBV28
CDR3nt: TGTGCCAGCAGCCTAGCGTTCTCCTACAATGAGCAGTTCTTC
CDR3aa: CASSLAFSYNEQFF

abundance: .
j_gene: TRBJ2-1
d_gene: TRBD2
v_gene: TRBV5-6
CDR3nt: TGTGCCAGCAGACTCAAGCGGGGCGGCTCCTACAATGAGCAGTTCTTC
CDR3aa: CASRLKRGGSYNEQFF

abundance: .
j_gene: TRBJ2-1
d_gene: TRBD2
v_gene: TRBV4-1
CDR3nt: TGCGCCAGCAGCCAAGGGGACTATACCCTGGGTGAGCAGTTCTTC
CDR3aa: CASSQGDYTLGEQFF

abundance: .
j_gene: TRBJ2-7
d_gene: TRBD1
v_gene: TRBV11-1
CDR3nt: TGTGCCAGCAGCTTCGACAGGGGGCAAGGCGAGCAGTACTTC
CDR3aa: CASSFDRGQGEQYF

abundance: once
j_gene: TRBJ2-7
d_gene: .
v_gene: TRBV4-1
CDR3nt: TGCGCCAGCCAGAGGGGGTCTGGATGGGGGGGGCCCTACGAGCAGTACTTC
CDR3aa: CASQRGSGWGGPYEQYF

abundance: .
j_gene: TRBJ2-2
d_gene: .
v_gene: TRBV7-9
CDR3nt: TGTGCCAGCAGCTCATCCCTGGAGACCGGGGAGCTGTTTTTT
CDR3aa: CASSSSLETGELFF

abundance: once
j_gene: TRBJ1-5
d_gene: .
v_gene: TRBV30
CDR3nt: TGTGCCTGGAGTCGGGACTCTAGCAATCAGCCCCAGCATTTT
CDR3aa: CAWSRDSSNQPQHF

abundance: .
j_gene: TRBJ2-7
d_gene: TRBD2
v_gene: TRBV7-2
CDR3nt: TGTGCCAGCAGCTCCGGGTCGGGACTAGCCCGACCCGAGCAGTACTTC
CDR3aa: CASSSGSGLARPEQYF

abundance: .
j_gene: TRBJ2-1
d_gene: TRBD1
v_gene: TRBV27
CDR3nt: TGTGCCAGCAGTTCCAAACACAGGGGCCTCCCCAATGAGCAGTTCTTC
CDR3aa: CASSSKHRGLPNEQFF

abundance: once
j_gene: TRBJ2-7
d_gene: .
v_gene: TRBV2
CDR3nt: TGTGCCAGCAGTGAAATTAGACTCCGCTCCTACGAGCAGTACTTC
CDR3aa: CASSEIRLRSYEQYF

abundance: .
j_gene: TRBJ2-1
d_gene: .
v_gene: TRBV5-6
CDR3nt: TGTGCCAGCAGCTTGGGTTTGAGATCCCCCTATGAGCAGTTCTTC
CDR3aa: CASSLGLRSPYEQFF

abundance: once
j_gene: TRBJ1-3
d_gene: .
v_gene: TRBV30
CDR3nt: TGTGCCTGCCCAACGACTTACCCCGGAAACACCATATATTTT
CDR3aa: CACPTTYPGNTIYF

abundance: .
j_gene: TRBJ1-4
d_gene: TRBD1
v_gene: TRBV12-5
CDR3nt: TGTGCTAGTGGTGCCGAGAACTGGACAGGGAAAGACTCAACTAATGAAAAACTGTTTTTT
CDR3aa: CASGAENWTGKDSTNEKLFF

abundance: .
j_gene: TRBJ2-7
d_gene: .
v_gene: TRBV28
CDR3nt: TGTGCCAGCAGTTTGGGGCGTCGCTACGAGCAGTACTTC
CDR3aa: CASSLGRRYEQYF

abundance: .
j_gene: TRBJ1-4
d_gene: .
v_gene: TRBV27
CDR3nt: TGTGCCAGCAGTGTGGACAGCGCAACTAATGAAAAACTGTTTTTT
CDR3aa: CASSVDSATNEKLFF

abundance: .
j_gene: TRBJ2-3
d_gene: TRBD2
v_gene: TRBV10-1
CDR3nt: TGCGCCAGCAGTTTACGGACTAGCGGGGCCACAGATACGCAGTATTTT
CDR3aa: CASSLRTSGATDTQYF

abundance: .
j_gene: TRBJ2-7
d_gene: TRBD2
v_gene: TRBV7-2
CDR3nt: TGTGCCAGCAGCCTAGCGGGAGCAGGCTACGAGCAGTACTTC
CDR3aa: CASSLAGAGYEQYF

abundance: .
j_gene: TRBJ2-1
d_gene: .
v_gene: TRBV5-4
CDR3nt: TGTGCCAGCAGCTTCGTCTTATACAATGAGCAGTTCTTC
CDR3aa: CASSFVLYNEQFF

abundance: .
j_gene: TRBJ2-5
d_gene: TRBD2
v_gene: TRBV29-1
CDR3nt: TGCAGCGCGATACTAGCGGCCCAAGAGACCCAGTACTTC
CDR3aa: CSAILAAQETQYF

abundance: .
j_gene: TRBJ2-3
d_gene: .
v_gene: TRBV25-1
CDR3nt: TGTGCCAGCAGTGCCTTTCCTGTGATCCCCTATAGCACAGATACGCAGTATTTT
CDR3aa: CASSAFPVIPYSTDTQYF

abundance: .
j_gene: TRBJ2-2
d_gene: TRBD1
v_gene: TRBV6-1
CDR3nt: TGTGCCAGCAGTGAGGGAGGGGGACAGGGGTGGGTCGGGGAGCTGTTTTTT
CDR3aa: CASSEGGGQGWVGELFF

abundance: .
j_gene: TRBJ2-7
d_gene: .
v_gene: TRBV2
CDR3nt: TGTGCCAGCAGTGAAGCCAGGGGGGCTGAGCGCGAGCAGTACTTC
CDR3aa: CASSEARGAEREQYF

abundance: .
j_gene: TRBJ2-1
d_gene: TRBD2
v_gene: TRBV25-1
CDR3nt: TGTGCCAGCAGTGGTAAGACTAGCGGGGGGAATGAGCAGTTCTTC
CDR3aa: CASSGKTSGGNEQFF

abundance: once
j_gene: TRBJ2-7
d_gene: .
v_gene: TRBV7-6
CDR3nt: TGTGCCAGCAGCCCAAACCCAGGGAAGATTGGCGAGCAGTACTTC
CDR3aa: CASSPNPGKIGEQYF

abundance: .
j_gene: TRBJ2-1
d_gene: .
v_gene: TRBV5-6
CDR3nt: TGTGCCAGCAGCTATGACCCAGACGGGAGAGCCTACAATGAGCAGTTCTTC
CDR3aa: CASSYDPDGRAYNEQFF

abundance: .
j_gene: TRBJ2-7
d_gene: TRBD1
v_gene: TRBV5-6
CDR3nt: TGTGCCAGCGGAATGAGTGGGACAGGGATCTACGAGCAGTACTTC
CDR3aa: CASGMSGTGIYEQYF

abundance: few
j_gene: TRBJ1-5
d_gene: .
v_gene: TRBV19
CDR3nt: TGTGCCAGTAGCCGGGTGGACCGGGAATCTGATCAGCCCCAGCATTTT
CDR3aa: CASSRVDRESDQPQHF

abundance: once
j_gene: TRBJ2-1
d_gene: TRBD2
v_gene: TRBV5-1
CDR3nt: TGCGCCAGCAGCTCTAGCGGGAGGTCAAAAGAGCAGTTCTTC
CDR3aa: CASSSSGRSKEQFF

abundance: .
j_gene: TRBJ1-5
d_gene: TRBD1
v_gene: TRBV7-9
CDR3nt: TGTGCCAGCAGCTCCGGACAGGGGCTCGGCAATCAGCCCCAGCATTTT
CDR3aa: CASSSGQGLGNQPQHF

abundance: .
j_gene: TRBJ2-7
d_gene: .
v_gene: TRBV5-4
CDR3nt: TGTGCCAGCAGCTTGGACGGCGGAGACGCCTACGAGCAGTACTTC
CDR3aa: CASSLDGGDAYEQYF

abundance: .
j_gene: TRBJ2-7
d_gene: TRBD2
v_gene: TRBV2
CDR3nt: TGTGCCAGCAGTGATAGCGGGAGATCTCTTCGCTACGAGCAGTACTTC
CDR3aa: CASSDSGRSLRYEQYF

abundance: .
j_gene: TRBJ1-2
d_gene: TRBD1
v_gene: TRBV6-5
CDR3nt: TGTGCCAGCAGTTCGACAGGGCGCTATGGCTACACCTTC
CDR3aa: CASSSTGRYGYTF

abundance: .
j_gene: TRBJ2-2
d_gene: TRBD1
v_gene: TRBV4-1
CDR3nt: TGCGCCAGCAGCCGGGGACAGGGGGATACCGGGGAGCTGTTTTTT
CDR3aa: CASSRGQGDTGELFF

abundance: once
j_gene: TRBJ2-2
d_gene: .
v_gene: TRBV4-1
CDR3nt: TGCGCCAGCAGCCAAGCAGGGACCGGGGAGCTGTTTTTT
CDR3aa: CASSQAGTGELFF

abundance: .
j_gene: TRBJ2-3
d_gene: .
v_gene: TRBV28
CDR3nt: TGTGCCAGCAGTTTAGGGCAGGGGAGAACAGATACGCAGTATTTT
CDR3aa: CASSLGQGRTDTQYF

abundance: .
j_gene: TRBJ2-1
d_gene: .
v_gene: TRBV2
CDR3nt: TGTGCCAGCAGTGAGAGGCGGGATCGGGGCAATGAGCAGTTCTTC
CDR3aa: CASSERRDRGNEQFF

abundance: .
j_gene: TRBJ2-2
d_gene: .
v_gene: TRBV7-3
CDR3nt: TGTGCCAGCAGCTTAGGCGGGATGACCGGGGAGCTGTTTTTT
CDR3aa: CASSLGGMTGELFF

abundance: .
j_gene: TRBJ2-7
d_gene: .
v_gene: TRBV19
CDR3nt: TGTGCCAGTACCCCCGAGTGGCGGCCCTCCCCCACTACTTACGAGCAGTACTTC
CDR3aa: CASTPEWRPSPTTYEQYF

abundance: .
j_gene: TRBJ1-4
d_gene: TRBD1
v_gene: TRBV5-6
CDR3nt: TGTGCCAGCAGCGGCCGAACAGGGGGAAATGAACAGAAACTGTTTTTT
CDR3aa: CASSGRTGGNEQKLFF

abundance: .
j_gene: TRBJ2-5
d_gene: TRBD1
v_gene: TRBV14
CDR3nt: TGTGCCAGCAGCCGCCCGCCTCGGGGACAGGGTGGCGAGACCCAGTACTTC
CDR3aa: CASSRPPRGQGGETQYF

abundance: .
j_gene: TRBJ2-7
d_gene: .
v_gene: TRBV7-2
CDR3nt: TGTGCCAGCAGCTTAACCGAGGGATTTCCCTCGTACGAGCAGTACTTC
CDR3aa: CASSLTEGFPSYEQYF

abundance: .
j_gene: TRBJ2-4
d_gene: .
v_gene: TRBV28
CDR3nt: TGTGCCAGCAGTTACCGGGACATCACATTAGCCAAAAACATTCAGTACTTC
CDR3aa: CASSYRDITLAKNIQYF

abundance: few
j_gene: TRBJ2-3
d_gene: TRBD2
v_gene: TRBV4-2
CDR3nt: TGTGCCAGCAGCCAAGATCCCCACCGGACTAGCGGGAGCACAGATACGCAGTATTTT
CDR3aa: CASSQDPHRTSGSTDTQYF

abundance: .
j_gene: TRBJ2-3
d_gene: TRBD1
v_gene: TRBV14
CDR3nt: TGTGCCAGCAGCCAAGACCCTCCGGACAGGGGGGAGGCAGATACGCAGTATTTT
CDR3aa: CASSQDPPDRGEADTQYF

abundance: .
j_gene: TRBJ2-7
d_gene: TRBD1
v_gene: TRBV5-6
CDR3nt: TGTGCCAGCAGCACCGGACAGGGGGGATTCGAGCAGTACTTC
CDR3aa: CASSTGQGGFEQYF

abundance: once
j_gene: TRBJ1-1
d_gene: .
v_gene: TRBV29-1
CDR3nt: TGCAGCGCCGGGAGGGGGTGGAACACTGAAGCTTTCTTT
CDR3aa: CSAGRGWNTEAFF

abundance: .
j_gene: TRBJ2-7
d_gene: .
v_gene: TRBV10-3
CDR3nt: TGTGCCATCAGTGAGCTAGGCCTCTACGAGCAGTACTTC
CDR3aa: CAISELGLYEQYF

abundance: .
j_gene: TRBJ1-2
d_gene: TRBD1
v_gene: TRBV27
CDR3nt: TGTGCCAGCAGGCGGGACAGGGGGGATTATGGCTACACCTTC
CDR3aa: CASRRDRGDYGYTF

abundance: once
j_gene: TRBJ1-2
d_gene: .
v_gene: TRBV29-1
CDR3nt: TGCAGCGTTGAGAATCTGGGTGTTGGGTGGGCAGATGGCTACACCTTC
CDR3aa: CSVENLGVGWADGYTF

abundance: .
j_gene: TRBJ1-1
d_gene: .
v_gene: TRBV7-2
CDR3nt: TGTGCCAGCAGCAACCGGACAGCACCTGAAGCTTTCTTT
CDR3aa: CASSNRTAPEAFF